The 32 T cell receptor beta chains presented below share a single source sample, sequenced in a study of blood T cell repertoires in COVID-19. TCRdb keeps only in-frame clones here, not all; method: immunoSEQ multiplex PCR. The data contain about 360,000 clones, around 82% of them singletons. Source material: peripheral blood. These receptors were collected from a man aged 30 to 39 with active or convalescent COVID-19.

The chain employs TRBV5-6 and TRBJ2-1; 7 bases map to TRBD1. The CDR3 contains 16 residues. Germline CDR1 is SGHDT and CDR2 is YYEEEE. V shed 4 bases and J 4 bases; nucleotides not matched to a gene: 11. Written as DNA, the CDR3 is TGTGCCAGCAGCCCGTTTGACAGGGTCCCGTACAATGAGCAGTTCTTC. Encoded protein: CASSPFDRVPYNEQFF.

The CDR3 nucleotides read TGTGCCAGCAGCTTTTCGACAGGATCCACAGATACGCAGTATTTT. Protein sequence: CASSFSTGSTDTQYF. This chain uses TRBV9 with TRBJ2-3, with D maybe TRBD1 (6 bases). V was cut by 4 bases and J by 2 bases, with 14 bases left in between. The CDR3 has 15 residues. The V gene's germline CDR1 is SGDLS and CDR2 YYNGEE. The full variable domain, its missing parts supplied by reference TRBV9 and TRBJ2-3, is DSGVTQTPKHLITATGQRVTLRCSPRSGDLSVYWYQQSLDQGLQFLIQYYNGEERAKGNILERFSAQQFPDLHSELNLSSLELGDSALYFCASSFSTGSTDTQYFGPGTRLTVL.

The chain recombines TRBV18 with TRBJ1-5; 9 bases are shared with TRBD1. J gave up 9 bases and V 3 bases, and 6 bases lay outside the gene matches. The CDR3 has 14 residues. The V gene's germline CDR1 is KGHSH and CDR2 LQKENI. As DNA, the CDR3 is TGTGCCAGCTCACCCACAGGGGGCGTGGGGCCCCAGCATTTT. It is translated as CASSPTGGVGPQHF.

This chain joins TRBV6-6 and TRBJ1-6, with D possibly being TRBD1 (5 bases). This CDR3 is 15 amino acids long. V shed 4 bases and J shed 6 bases, with 13 bases lying between them. The V gene's germline CDR1 is MNHNY and CDR2 SVGAGI (reference sequence). The CDR3 DNA sequence: TGTGCCAGCAGTTCCTTAAGGGGAGGTAATTCACCCCTCCACTTT. It yields the protein CASSSLRGGNSPLHF.

This clone has more than one count but fewer than ten. This sequence joins TRBV4-3 and TRBJ2-1; 9 nucleotides line up with TRBD2. The CDR3 has 16 amino acids. V lost 0 bases, J lost 0 bases, and 0 bases stayed unmatched. Germline CDR1 is LGHNA and CDR2 is YSLEER. This CDR3 is CASSQDSGGSYNEQFF. The CDR3 region has the DNA TGCGCCAGCAGCCAAGATAGCGGGGGCTCCTACAATGAGCAGTTCTTC.

The chain recombines TRBV7-2 with TRBJ2-7; 9 bases fit TRBD2. Germline lookup yields CDR1 SGHTA and CDR2 FQGNSA. The CDR3 totals 17 residues. Trimming removed 5 bases from V and 3 bases from J; junction bases left unmatched: 14. The CDR3: CASSASSGTSNIYEQYF. The CDR3 DNA follows: TGTGCCAGCAGCGCCTCTTCGGGGACTAGCAACATCTACGAGCAGTACTTC.

The count of this clone is one. The chain links TRBV7-9 to TRBJ2-7; D is perhaps TRBD1 (5 bases). The germline V gene encodes CDR1 SEHNR and CDR2 FQNEAQ (reference sequence). The CDR3 length is 14 residues. V gave up 5 bases and J gave up 2 bases, with 13 bases separating them. The CDR3 sequence: CASSPRKGTYEQYF. The CDR3 nucleotides read TGTGCCAGCAGCCCCAGGAAGGGGACCTACGAGCAGTACTTC. Complete variable domain (other parts from reference TRBV7-9 and TRBJ2-7): DTGVSQNPRHKITKRGQNVTFRCDPISEHNRLYWYRQTLGQGPEFLTYFQNEAQLEKSRLLSDRFSAERPKGSFSTLEIQRTEQGDSAMYLCASSPRKGTYEQYFGPGTRLTVT.

The J gene is TRBJ2-7, the V gene TRBV3-1 (or the pseudogene TRBV3-2); TRBD1 matches 7 bases. This CDR3 region has 14 residues. Germline CDR1 and CDR2: LGHDT and YNNKEL (reference sequence). The junction had 6 bases not matched to a gene; V was cut back by 1 base and J by 6 bases. For the CDR3, the DNA is TGTGCCAGCAGCCAAGTTAGGACAGGAGTCGAGCAGTACTTC. It encodes CASSQVRTGVEQYF.

V usage is TRBV5-5 and J usage is TRBJ1-3; 7 nucleotides align to TRBD1. The V segment lost 0 bases and the J segment 4 bases; nucleotides outside the gene matches: 4. Looked up from germline, CDR1 is SGHKS and CDR2 is YYEKEE (reference sequence). CDR3 length equals 15 residues. The CDR3 spells CASSLERGRGNTIYF. The CDR3 DNA reads TGTGCCAGCAGCTTGGAAAGGGGGCGAGGAAACACCATATATTTT.

This clone has only one observation. The chain employs TRBV7-8 and TRBJ1-1, with 9 bases identical to TRBD1. CDR3 size: 17 residues. CDR1 is SGHVS, CDR2 FQNEAQ, per germline. The V and J ends lost 1 base and 0 bases, in that order; junction bases with no gene match: 6. This chain's CDR3 is CASSLVGQGYLNTEAFF. The CDR3 DNA is TGTGCCAGCAGCTTAGTGGGACAGGGCTACTTGAACACTGAAGCTTTCTTT.

The chain combines TRBV28 with TRBJ1-2, with a possible D match to TRBD1 (6 bases). This CDR3 spans 13 amino acids. Trimming stripped 6 bases from V and 3 bases from J, with 11 bases between. Germline CDR1 is MDHEN and CDR2 is SYDVKM. In DNA form, the CDR3 reads TGTGCCAGCAGAGGACAGAGGGACTATGGCTACACCTTC. Encoded protein: CASRGQRDYGYTF.

The rearrangement uses TRBV11-3 and TRBJ2-3; D remains unclear. CDR1 is SGHNT, CDR2 YENEEA, per germline. Trimming cost V 3 bases and J 6 bases, with 4 bases left between them. The CDR3 has 11 residues. The CDR3 sequence is CASSLGDTQYF. The CDR3 DNA is TGTGCCAGCAGCTTGGGCGATACGCAGTATTTT.

The chain couples TRBV11-3 to TRBJ2-2; 7 nucleotides align to TRBD2. This CDR3 comprises 17 residues. With 0 bases clipped from V and 3 bases from J, the junction kept 7 bases outside the gene matches. The germline V gene encodes CDR1 SGHNT and CDR2 YENEEA. CDR3 in DNA: TGTGCCAGCAGCTTAGACGAACTAGCGAGAGACACCGGGGAGCTGTTTTTT. Protein product: CASSLDELARDTGELFF.

The V gene is TRBV18, the J gene TRBJ2-6, with 7 bases aligning to TRBD1. The length of the CDR3 is 20 residues. The V gene end was trimmed by 4 bases and the J gene end by 1 base; junction bases not matched to a gene: 16. Per the germline V gene, CDR1 is KGHSH and CDR2 is LQKENI. The CDR3: CASSLRITGESQSGANVLTF. The CDR3 nucleotides are TGTGCCAGCTCACTCAGAATAACAGGGGAGTCCCAGTCTGGGGCCAACGTCCTGACTTTC.

The chain employs TRBV6-5 and TRBJ2-7, with D maybe TRBD2 (6 bases). The CDR3 has 14 residues. V lost 8 bases and J lost 2, with 16 bases in between. Germline lookup yields CDR1 MNHEY and CDR2 SVGAGI. CDR3 sequence reads: CASRVRLGPYEQYF. CDR3 coding DNA: TGTGCCAGCCGAGTAAGACTAGGCCCCTACGAGCAGTACTTC.

V usage is TRBV7-6 and J usage is TRBJ2-2; TRBD2 is a possible D gene (6 bases). Deletions cut 5 bases from V and 0 bases from J, with 16 bases between. The CDR3 is 17 amino acids. The germline CDR1 and CDR2 sequences are SGHVS and FNYEAQ. CDR3 in DNA: TGTGCCAGCAGCCTCGGGGGTCTCCTAGCGAACACCGGGGAGCTGTTTTTT. Protein sequence: CASSLGGLLANTGELFF.

This sequence joins TRBV4-1 and TRBJ2-5; D unclear. V was cut by 3 bases and J by 5 bases, with 7 bases left in between. The CDR3 contains 12 residues. Germline V gene sequence: CDR1 MGHRA, CDR2 YSYEKL. The CDR3 DNA reads TGCGCCAGCAGCCAGGCCTGGGAGACCCAGTACTTC. This encodes CASSQAWETQYF.

The chain joins TRBV9 to TRBJ1-1, with 8 bases identical to TRBD1. J was trimmed by 1 base and V by 0 bases; bases with no gene match: 2. This CDR3 has 15 amino acids. The V gene's germline CDR1 is SGDLS and CDR2 YYNGEE. CDR3 region: CASSVEGTGNTEAFF. CDR3 nucleotides: TGTGCCAGCAGCGTAGAGGGGACAGGGAACACTGAAGCTTTCTTT.

V and J are TRBV7-2 and TRBJ1-3; no clear D. The germline gives CDR1 SGHTA, CDR2 FQGNSA. V lost 5 bases and J lost 0, with 14 bases in between. This CDR3 has 16 residues. In nucleotides, the CDR3 is TGTGCCAGCAGCCCCCAGAGACTTCGCTCTGGAAACACCATATATTTT. Translated: CASSPQRLRSGNTIYF.

This rearrangement joins TRBV7-2 to TRBJ1-3; TRBD1 might be the D (5 bases). CDR1 SGHTA and CDR2 FQGNSA come from the germline V gene. V lost 1 base and J lost 0, with 10 bases in between. This CDR3 contains 16 residues. CDR3 nucleotides: TGTGCCAGCAGCTTAGATCCGGGGGTCTCTGGAAACACCATATATTTT. Translation: CASSLDPGVSGNTIYF.

This clone appeared a few times. This chain connects TRBV12-5 to TRBJ2-2; a possible D gene is TRBD2 (6 bases). This CDR3 has 16 residues. Per germline, CDR1 LGHNT and CDR2 FRNRAP. V was clipped by 8 bases and J by 5 bases, with 21 bases between them. The CDR3 loop is CASSPWTGAFTGELFF. CDR3 coding DNA: TGTGCTAGTTCTCCCTGGACGGGAGCTTTTACCGGGGAGCTGTTTTTT.

The CDR3 loop is CASSQVEYEQYF. Here the CDR3 DNA reads TGTGCCAGCAGCCAAGTTGAGTACGAGCAGTACTTC. This rearrangement joins TRBV3-1 (or the pseudogene TRBV3-2) to TRBJ2-7; no reliable D call. The CDR3 has 12 amino acids. Trimming cost V 1 base and J 4 bases, with 5 bases left between them. Germline CDR1 LGHDT, CDR2 YNNKEL (reference sequence).

This clone has just one count. The gene calls are TRBV15 and TRBJ1-2; tentative D call: TRBD1 (5 bases). CDR3 length: 17 amino acids. Germline V gene data show CDR1 as LNHNV and CDR2 as YYDKDF (reference sequence). Deletions cut 3 bases from V and 1 base from J, with 18 bases between. CDR3 coding DNA: TGTGCCACCAGCAGGGACCTGGGGCGGCGCGTTAACTATGGCTACACCTTC. Residues: CATSRDLGRRVNYGYTF.

CDR3 in amino acids: CASSSQGQGREKLFF. The CDR3 bases are TGTGCCAGCAGCTCTCAGGGACAGGGGCGTGAAAAACTGTTTTTT. The chain recombines TRBV7-9 with TRBJ1-4, with 10 bases that match TRBD1. This CDR3 is built from 15 residues. Germline CDR1 SEHNR, CDR2 FQNEAQ (reference sequence). The ends lost 4 bases at V and 7 bases at J; junction bases unmatched: 6.

CDR3 bases: TGTGCCAGCTCACCGGAAGAACCGACAGGCAACACTGAAGCTTTCTTT. The encoded protein is CASSPEEPTGNTEAFF. The chain employs TRBV18 and TRBJ1-1; TRBD1 is a possible D gene (6 bases). The CDR3 runs 16 residues. Trimming cost V 3 bases and J 2 bases, with 16 bases left between them. Germline values: CDR1 KGHSH, CDR2 LQKENI. Full variable domain (missing parts from reference TRBV18 and TRBJ1-1): NAGVMQNPRHLVRRRGQEARLRCSPMKGHSHVYWYRQLPEEGLKFMVYLQKENIIDESGMPKERFSAEFPKEGPSILRIQQVVRGDSAAYFCASSPEEPTGNTEAFFGQGTRLTVV.

The gene calls are TRBV11-2 and TRBJ2-7; the match to TRBD2 covers 8 bases. The CDR3 runs to 15 residues. V trimming: 1 base; J trimming: 4 bases; junction bases outside the gene matches: 6. The germline V gene has CDR1 SGHAT and CDR2 FQNNGV. The CDR3 loop is CASSLGGGTRYEQYF. As DNA, the CDR3 is TGTGCCAGCAGCTTAGGAGGAGGGACTAGATACGAGCAGTACTTC.

The chain employs TRBV6-5 and TRBJ2-7; 10 positions agree with TRBD1. This CDR3 has 14 amino acids. Germline V gene lookup returns CDR1 MNHEY and CDR2 SVGAGI. The trim removed 8 bases at V and 4 bases at J, leaving 8 bases unmatched. In DNA, the CDR3 is TGTGCCAGCTTTAGCTGGGACAGGGGATACGAGCAGTACTTC. Amino acid sequence: CASFSWDRGYEQYF.

This clone was counted a single time. The gene calls are TRBV7-9 and TRBJ2-1; TRBD2 matches 9 bases. This CDR3 is built from 14 residues. Germline V CDR1 and CDR2: SEHNR, FQNEAQ (reference sequence). V gave up 1 base and J gave up 7 bases; unmatched junction bases: 2. CDR3: CASSLGLAGNEQFF. The CDR3 region has the DNA TGTGCCAGCAGCTTAGGGCTAGCGGGAAATGAGCAGTTCTTC.

The J gene is TRBJ1-2, the V gene TRBV7-2; the D gene is possibly TRBD1 (6 bases). The V and J ends lost 4 bases and 6 bases respectively, with 21 bases between them. CDR3 length: 16 residues. Germline-derived CDR1 and CDR2 are SGHTA and FQGNSA. CDR3 coding DNA: TGTGCCAGCAGCTCGTGGACAGTCGATATCGCTCATGGCTACACCTTC. Amino acid sequence: CASSSWTVDIAHGYTF.

V gene TRBV7-2 combines with J gene TRBJ2-1; D possibly corresponds to TRBD2 (6 bases). The CDR3 has 13 amino acids. Trimming stripped 1 base from V and 10 bases from J, with 11 bases between. The germline V gene has CDR1 SGHTA and CDR2 FQGNSA. The DNA for the CDR3 is TGTGCCAGCAGCTTAGGCTGGGGAGGCGAGCAGTTCTTC. Translation: CASSLGWGGEQFF.

CDR3 DNA: TGTGCCAGCAGTCCGCGGTGGTTCGAAAAACTGTTTTTT. Its translation is CASSPRWFEKLFF. The V and J genes are TRBV2 and TRBJ1-4; no firm D call. V lost 5 bases, J lost 8 bases, and 12 bases lay in between. This CDR3 region has 13 residues. Per germline, CDR1 SNHLY and CDR2 FYNNEI.

V and J are TRBV30 and TRBJ2-1; 8 bases line up with TRBD2. The CDR3 is made up of 15 amino acids. Germline V gene sequence: CDR1 GTSNPN, CDR2 SVGIG (reference sequence). Trimming cost V 2 bases and J 4 bases; bases outside gene matches: 7. CDR3 nucleotides: TGTGCCTGGAGTATTTCTAGCGGGTATTACAATGAGCAGTTCTTC. Encoded protein: CAWSISSGYYNEQFF. Full variable domain (remainder filled in from reference TRBV30 and TRBJ2-1): SQTIHQWPATLVQPVGSPLSLECTVEGTSNPNLYWYRQAAGRGLQLLFYSVGIGQISSEVPQNLSASRPQDRQFILSSKKLLLSDSGFYLCAWSISSGYYNEQFFGPGTRLTVL.